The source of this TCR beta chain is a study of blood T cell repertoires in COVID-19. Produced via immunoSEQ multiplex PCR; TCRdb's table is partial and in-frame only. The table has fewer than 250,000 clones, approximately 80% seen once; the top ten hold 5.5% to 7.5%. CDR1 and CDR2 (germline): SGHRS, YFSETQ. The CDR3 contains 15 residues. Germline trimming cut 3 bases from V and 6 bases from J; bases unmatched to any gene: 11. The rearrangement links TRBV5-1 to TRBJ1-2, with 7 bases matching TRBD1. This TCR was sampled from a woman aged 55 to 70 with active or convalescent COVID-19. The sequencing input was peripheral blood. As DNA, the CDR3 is TGCGCCAGCAGCTCCTCCCTCACAGGGGTTGATGGCTACACCTTC. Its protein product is CASSSSLTGVDGYTF.